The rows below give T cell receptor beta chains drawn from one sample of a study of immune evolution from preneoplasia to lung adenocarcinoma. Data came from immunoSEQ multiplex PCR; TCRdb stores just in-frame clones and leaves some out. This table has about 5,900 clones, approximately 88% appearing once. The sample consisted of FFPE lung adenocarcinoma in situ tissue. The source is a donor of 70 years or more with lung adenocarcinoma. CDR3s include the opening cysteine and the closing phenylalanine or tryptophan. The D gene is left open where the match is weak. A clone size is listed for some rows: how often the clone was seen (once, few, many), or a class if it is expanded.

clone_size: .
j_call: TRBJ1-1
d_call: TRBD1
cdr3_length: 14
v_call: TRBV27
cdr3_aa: CASSPRDRGLEAFF
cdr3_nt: TGTGCCAGCAGTCCCCGGGACAGGGGCCTTGAAGCTTTCTTT

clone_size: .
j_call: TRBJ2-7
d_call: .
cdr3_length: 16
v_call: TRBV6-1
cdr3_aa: CASSEDVMGATYEQYF
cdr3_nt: TGTGCCAGCAGTGAAGACGTTATGGGGGCGACCTACGAGCAGTACTTC

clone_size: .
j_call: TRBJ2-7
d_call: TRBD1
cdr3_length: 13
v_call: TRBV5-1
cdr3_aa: CASSLDRGYEQYF
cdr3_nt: TGCGCCAGCAGCTTGGACAGGGGTTACGAGCAGTACTTC

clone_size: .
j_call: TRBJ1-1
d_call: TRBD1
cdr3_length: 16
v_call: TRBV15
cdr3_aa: CATSSPDRGPGAEAFF
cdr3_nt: TGTGCCACCAGCAGTCCCGACAGGGGCCCGGGGGCTGAAGCTTTCTTT

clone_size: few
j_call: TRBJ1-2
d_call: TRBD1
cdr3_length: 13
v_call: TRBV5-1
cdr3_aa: CASGGQGAYGYTF
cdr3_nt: TGCGCCAGCGGCGGACAGGGGGCCTATGGCTACACCTTC

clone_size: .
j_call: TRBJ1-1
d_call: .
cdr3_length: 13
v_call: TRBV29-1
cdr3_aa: CSVKTDMNTEAFF
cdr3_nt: TGCAGCGTTAAGACAGATATGAACACTGAAGCTTTCTTT

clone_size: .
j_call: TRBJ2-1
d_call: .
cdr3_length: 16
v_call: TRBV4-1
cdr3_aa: CASSQDPNRGVNEQFF
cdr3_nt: TGCGCCAGCAGCCAAGATCCCAACCGAGGCGTCAATGAGCAGTTCTTC

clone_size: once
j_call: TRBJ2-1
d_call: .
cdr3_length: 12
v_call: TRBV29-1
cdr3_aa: CSVLRDYNEQFF
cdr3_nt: TGCAGCGTCCTTCGGGACTACAATGAGCAGTTCTTC

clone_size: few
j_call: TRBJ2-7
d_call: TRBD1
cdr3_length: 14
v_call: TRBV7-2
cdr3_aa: CASSLAGQGYEQYF
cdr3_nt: TGTGCCAGCAGCTTAGCGGGACAGGGCTACGAGCAGTACTTC

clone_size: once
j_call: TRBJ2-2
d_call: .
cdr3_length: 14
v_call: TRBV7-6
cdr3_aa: CASSPPPGAGELFF
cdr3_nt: TGTGCCAGCAGCCCCCCCCCGGGGGCCGGGGAGCTGTTTTTT

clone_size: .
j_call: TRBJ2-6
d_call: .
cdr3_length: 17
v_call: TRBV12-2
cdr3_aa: CASRLARERAGANVLTF
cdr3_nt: TGTGCAAGTCGCTTAGCCAGGGAAAGAGCTGGGGCCAACGTCCTGACTTTC

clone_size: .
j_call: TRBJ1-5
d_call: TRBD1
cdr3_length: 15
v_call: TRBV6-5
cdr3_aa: CASSYSGTGNQPQHF
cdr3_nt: TGTGCCAGCAGTTACTCCGGGACAGGTAATCAGCCCCAGCATTTT

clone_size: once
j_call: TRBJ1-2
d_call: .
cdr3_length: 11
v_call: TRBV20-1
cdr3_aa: CSADTSYGYTF
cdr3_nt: TGCAGTGCTGACACCTCCTATGGCTACACCTTC

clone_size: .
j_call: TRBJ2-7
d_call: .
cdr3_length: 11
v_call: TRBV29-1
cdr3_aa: CSVALAYEQYF
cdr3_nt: TGCAGCGTTGCCTTGGCCTACGAGCAGTACTTC

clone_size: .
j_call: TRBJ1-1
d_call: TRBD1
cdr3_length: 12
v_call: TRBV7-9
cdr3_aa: CASSGGQVEAFF
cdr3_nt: TGTGCCAGCAGCGGTGGACAGGTTGAAGCTTTCTTT

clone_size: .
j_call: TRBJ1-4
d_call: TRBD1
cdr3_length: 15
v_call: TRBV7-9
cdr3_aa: CASSFAGRGDEKLFF
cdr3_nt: TGTGCCAGCAGCTTTGCCGGCAGGGGGGACGAAAAACTGTTTTTT

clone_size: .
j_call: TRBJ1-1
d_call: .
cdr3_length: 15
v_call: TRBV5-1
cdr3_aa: CASSLVGGGDTEAFF
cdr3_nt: TGCGCCAGCAGCTTGGTCGGTGGTGGGGACACTGAAGCTTTCTTT

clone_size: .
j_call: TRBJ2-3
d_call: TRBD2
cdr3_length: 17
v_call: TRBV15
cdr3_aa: CATSRDLPGGLPDTQYF
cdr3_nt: TGTGCCACCAGCAGAGATCTCCCGGGAGGGCTCCCAGATACGCAGTATTTT

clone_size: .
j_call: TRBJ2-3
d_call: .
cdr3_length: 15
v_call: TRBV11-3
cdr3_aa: CASSLRTGSTDTQYF
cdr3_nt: TGTGCCAGCAGCTTGAGGACGGGTTCCACAGATACGCAGTATTTT

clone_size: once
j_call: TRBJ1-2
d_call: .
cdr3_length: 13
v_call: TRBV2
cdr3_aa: CASRREGNYGYTF
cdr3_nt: TGTGCCAGCCGCCGCGAAGGCAACTATGGCTACACCTTC

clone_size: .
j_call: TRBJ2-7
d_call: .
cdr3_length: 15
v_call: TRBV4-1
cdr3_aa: CASSQGRGALYEQYF
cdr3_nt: TGCGCCAGCAGCCAAGGACGAGGAGCCCTCTACGAGCAGTACTTC

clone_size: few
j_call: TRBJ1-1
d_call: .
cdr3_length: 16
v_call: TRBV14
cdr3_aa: CASSQTGYRPISVAFF
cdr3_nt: TGTGCCAGCAGCCAAACGGGGTACAGGCCAATTTCGGTAGCTTTCTTT

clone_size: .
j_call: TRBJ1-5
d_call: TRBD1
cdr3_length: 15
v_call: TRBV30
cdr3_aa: CAWRQGARGNQPQHF
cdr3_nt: TGTGCCTGGAGACAGGGGGCGCGGGGCAATCAGCCCCAGCATTTT

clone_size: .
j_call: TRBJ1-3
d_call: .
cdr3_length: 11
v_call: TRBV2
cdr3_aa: CASSTGTTIYF
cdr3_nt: TGTGCCAGCAGTACCGGGACTACCATATATTTT

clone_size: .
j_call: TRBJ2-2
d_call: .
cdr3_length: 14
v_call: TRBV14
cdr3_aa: CASSQVDITGELFF
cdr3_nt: TGTGCCAGCAGCCAAGTGGACATTACCGGGGAGCTGTTTTTT

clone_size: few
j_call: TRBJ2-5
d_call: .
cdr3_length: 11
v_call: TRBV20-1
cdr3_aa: CSAVGQETQYF
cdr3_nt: TGCAGTGCCGTGGGGCAAGAGACCCAGTACTTC

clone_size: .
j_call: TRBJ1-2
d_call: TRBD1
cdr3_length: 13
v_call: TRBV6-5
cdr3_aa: CASSSGQGIGYTF
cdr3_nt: TGTGCCAGCAGCTCCGGACAGGGGATCGGCTACACCTTC

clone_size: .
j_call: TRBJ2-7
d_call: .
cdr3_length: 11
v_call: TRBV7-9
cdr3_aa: CASSLALEQYF
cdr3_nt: TGTGCCAGCAGCTTAGCGTTAGAGCAGTACTTC

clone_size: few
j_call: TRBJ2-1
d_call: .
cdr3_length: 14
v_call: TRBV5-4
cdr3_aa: CASSALAAYNEQFF
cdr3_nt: TGTGCCAGCAGCGCCCTAGCTGCCTACAATGAGCAGTTCTTC

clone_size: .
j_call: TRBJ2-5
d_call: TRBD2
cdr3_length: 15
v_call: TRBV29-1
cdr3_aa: CSVRGLAGAPGTQYF
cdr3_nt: TGCAGCGTTAGAGGGTTAGCGGGAGCACCAGGAACCCAGTACTTC

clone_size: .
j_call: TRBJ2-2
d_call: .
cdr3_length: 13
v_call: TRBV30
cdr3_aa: CAWNRGGTGELFF
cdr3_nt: TGTGCCTGGAACAGGGGAGGGACCGGGGAGCTGTTTTTT

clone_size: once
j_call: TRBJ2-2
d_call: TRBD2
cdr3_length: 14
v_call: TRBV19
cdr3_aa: CASSPGGHTGELFF
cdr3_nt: TGTGCCAGTAGTCCGGGAGGCCACACCGGGGAGCTGTTTTTT

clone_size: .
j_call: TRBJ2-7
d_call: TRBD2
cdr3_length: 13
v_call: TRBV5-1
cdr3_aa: CASSRQGGYEQYF
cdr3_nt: TGCGCCAGCAGCAGGCAGGGAGGGTACGAGCAGTACTTC

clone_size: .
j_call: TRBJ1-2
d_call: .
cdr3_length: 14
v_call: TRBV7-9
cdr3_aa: CASSPPRFSYGYTF
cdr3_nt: TGTGCCAGCAGCCCCCCACGGTTCTCCTATGGCTACACCTTC

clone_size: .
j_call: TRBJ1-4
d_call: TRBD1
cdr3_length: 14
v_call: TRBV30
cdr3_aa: CAWSRQGANEKLFF
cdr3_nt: TGTGCCTGGAGCAGGCAGGGGGCGAATGAAAAACTGTTTTTT

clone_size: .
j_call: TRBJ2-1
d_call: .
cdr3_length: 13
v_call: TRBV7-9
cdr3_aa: CASNPGLGNEQFF
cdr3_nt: TGTGCCAGCAACCCAGGACTGGGCAATGAGCAGTTCTTC

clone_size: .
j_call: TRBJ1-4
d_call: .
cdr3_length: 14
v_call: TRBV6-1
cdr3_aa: CASSKRGDAQKLFF
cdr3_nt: TGTGCCAGCAGTAAGCGAGGGGATGCGCAAAAACTGTTTTTT

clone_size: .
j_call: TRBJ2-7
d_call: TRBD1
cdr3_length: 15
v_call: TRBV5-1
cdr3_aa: CASSYGTGLSYEQYF
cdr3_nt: TGCGCCAGCAGTTACGGGACAGGGCTCTCCTACGAGCAGTACTTC

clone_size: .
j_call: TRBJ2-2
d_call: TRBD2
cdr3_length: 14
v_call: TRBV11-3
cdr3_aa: CASSKTSGFGELFF
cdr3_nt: TGTGCCAGCAGCAAGACTAGCGGGTTCGGGGAGCTGTTTTTT

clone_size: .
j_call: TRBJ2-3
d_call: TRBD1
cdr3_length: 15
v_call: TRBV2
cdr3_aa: CASRIGTGGTDTQYF
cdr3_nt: TGTGCCAGCAGGATCGGGACAGGGGGTACAGATACGCAGTATTTT